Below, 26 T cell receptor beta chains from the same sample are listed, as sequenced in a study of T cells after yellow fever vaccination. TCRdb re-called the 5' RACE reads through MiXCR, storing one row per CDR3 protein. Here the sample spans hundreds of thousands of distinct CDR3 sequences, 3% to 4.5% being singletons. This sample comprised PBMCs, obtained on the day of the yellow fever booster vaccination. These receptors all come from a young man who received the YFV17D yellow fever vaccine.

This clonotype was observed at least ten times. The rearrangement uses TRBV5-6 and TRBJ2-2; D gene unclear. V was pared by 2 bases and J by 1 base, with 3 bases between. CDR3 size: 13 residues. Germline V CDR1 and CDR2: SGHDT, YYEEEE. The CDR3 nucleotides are TGTGCCAGCAGCTTACAGAACACCGGGGAGCTGTTTTTT. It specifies CASSLQNTGELFF.

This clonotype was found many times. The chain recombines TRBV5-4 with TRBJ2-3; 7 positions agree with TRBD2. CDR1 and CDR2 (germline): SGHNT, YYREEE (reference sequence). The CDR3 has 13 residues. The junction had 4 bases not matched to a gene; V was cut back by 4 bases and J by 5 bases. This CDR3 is CASSGLVEDTQYF. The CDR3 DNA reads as TGTGCCAGCAGCGGACTAGTGGAAGATACGCAGTATTTT.

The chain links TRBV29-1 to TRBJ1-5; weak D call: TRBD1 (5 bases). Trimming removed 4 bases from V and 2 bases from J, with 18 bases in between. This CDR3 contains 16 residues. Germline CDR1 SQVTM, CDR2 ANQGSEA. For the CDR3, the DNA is TGCAGCGTTGGTTTGGGGGATTCGTCGGGCAATCAGCCCCAGCATTTT. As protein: CSVGLGDSSGNQPQHF.

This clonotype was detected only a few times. CDR3 nucleotides: TGTGCCAGCAGCTTCACTTTCATAAATGAAGCTTTCTTT. This sequence encodes CASSFTFINEAFF. The chain combines TRBV7-8 with TRBJ1-1; the D is unclear. Deletions cut 3 bases from V and 7 bases from J, with 12 bases between. The CDR3 length is 13 residues. Germline-derived CDR1 and CDR2 are SGHVS and FQNEAQ.

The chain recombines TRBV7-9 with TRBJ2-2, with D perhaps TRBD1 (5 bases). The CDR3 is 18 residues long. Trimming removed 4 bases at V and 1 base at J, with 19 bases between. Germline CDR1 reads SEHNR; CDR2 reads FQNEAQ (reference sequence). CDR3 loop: CASSSLVPIGQNTGELFF. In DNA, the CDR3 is TGTGCCAGCAGCTCTTTGGTACCGATAGGACAGAACACCGGGGAGCTGTTTTTT.

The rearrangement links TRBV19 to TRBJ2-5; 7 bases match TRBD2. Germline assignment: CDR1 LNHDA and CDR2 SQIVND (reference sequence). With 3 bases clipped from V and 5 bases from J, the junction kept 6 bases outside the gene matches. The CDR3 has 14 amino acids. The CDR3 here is CASSIDKGGETQYF. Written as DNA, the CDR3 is TGTGCCAGTAGTATTGACAAGGGAGGGGAGACCCAGTACTTC.

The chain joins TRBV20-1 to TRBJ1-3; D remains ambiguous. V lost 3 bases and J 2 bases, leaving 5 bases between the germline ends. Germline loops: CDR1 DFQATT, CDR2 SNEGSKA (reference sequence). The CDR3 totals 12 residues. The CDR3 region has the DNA TGCAGTGCTAGGACGGCTGGAAACACCATATATTTT. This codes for CSARTAGNTIYF.

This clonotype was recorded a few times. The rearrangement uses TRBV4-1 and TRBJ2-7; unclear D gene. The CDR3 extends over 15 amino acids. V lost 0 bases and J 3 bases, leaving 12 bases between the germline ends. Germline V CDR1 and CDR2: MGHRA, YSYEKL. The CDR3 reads CASSQDPQADYEQYF. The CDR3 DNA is TGCGCCAGCAGCCAAGATCCCCAGGCGGACTACGAGCAGTACTTC.

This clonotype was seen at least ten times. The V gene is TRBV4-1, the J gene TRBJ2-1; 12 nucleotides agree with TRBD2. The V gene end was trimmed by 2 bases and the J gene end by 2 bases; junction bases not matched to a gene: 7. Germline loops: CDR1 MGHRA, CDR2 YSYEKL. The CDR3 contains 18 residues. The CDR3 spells CASSQPLAGGLPYNEQFF. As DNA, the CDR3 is TGCGCCAGCAGCCAACCTCTAGCGGGGGGGCTTCCCTACAATGAGCAGTTCTTC.

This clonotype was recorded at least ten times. DNA of the CDR3: TGTGCCAGCATCCTACGACCCGGGACCGGGGAGCTGTTTTTT. Amino acid sequence: CASILRPGTGELFF. J is TRBJ2-2 and V is TRBV6-2 or TRBV6-3, with D unclear. This CDR3 is 14 amino acids long. Germline V gene lookup returns CDR1 MNHEY and CDR2 SVGEGT. With 7 bases removed from V and 5 bases from J, the gap between germline ends came to 14 bases.

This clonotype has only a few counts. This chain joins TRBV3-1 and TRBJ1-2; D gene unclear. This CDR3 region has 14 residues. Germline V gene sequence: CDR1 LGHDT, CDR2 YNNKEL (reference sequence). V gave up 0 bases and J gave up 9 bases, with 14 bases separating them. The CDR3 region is CASSQDSWTGSYTF. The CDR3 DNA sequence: TGTGCCAGCAGCCAAGATAGCTGGACGGGGAGCTACACCTTC.

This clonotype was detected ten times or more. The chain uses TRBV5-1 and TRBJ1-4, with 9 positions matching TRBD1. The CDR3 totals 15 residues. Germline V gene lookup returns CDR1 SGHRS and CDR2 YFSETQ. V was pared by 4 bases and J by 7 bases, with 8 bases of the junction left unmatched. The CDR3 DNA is TGCGCCAGCAGCGTCGCCGGGACAGGGAGTGAAAAACTGTTTTTT. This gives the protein CASSVAGTGSEKLFF.

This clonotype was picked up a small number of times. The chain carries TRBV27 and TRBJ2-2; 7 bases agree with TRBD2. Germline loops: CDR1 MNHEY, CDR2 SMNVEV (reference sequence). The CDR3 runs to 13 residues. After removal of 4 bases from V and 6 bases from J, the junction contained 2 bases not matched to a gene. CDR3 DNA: TGTGCCAGCAGTTGGGGAGGGCCCGGGGAGCTGTTTTTT. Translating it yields CASSWGGPGELFF.

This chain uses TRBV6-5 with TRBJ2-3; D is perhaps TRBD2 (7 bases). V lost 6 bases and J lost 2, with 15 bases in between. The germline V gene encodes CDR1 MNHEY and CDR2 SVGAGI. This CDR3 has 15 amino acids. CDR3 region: CASSQGGGFTDTQYF. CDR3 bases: TGTGCCAGCAGCCAAGGGGGGGGGTTCACAGATACGCAGTATTTT.

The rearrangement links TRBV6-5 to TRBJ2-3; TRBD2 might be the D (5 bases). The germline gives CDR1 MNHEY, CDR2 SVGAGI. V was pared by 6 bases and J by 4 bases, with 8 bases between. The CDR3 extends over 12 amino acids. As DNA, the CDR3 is TGTGCCAGCAGGAGGGAACCAGATACGCAGTATTTT. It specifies CASRREPDTQYF.

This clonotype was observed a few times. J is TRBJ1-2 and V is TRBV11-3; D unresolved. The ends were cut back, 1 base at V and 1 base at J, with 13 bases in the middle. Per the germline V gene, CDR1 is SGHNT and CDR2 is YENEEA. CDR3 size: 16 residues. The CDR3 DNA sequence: TGTGCCAGCAGCTTAGTGGCATCGGGCGGTAACTATGGCTACACCTTC. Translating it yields CASSLVASGGNYGYTF.

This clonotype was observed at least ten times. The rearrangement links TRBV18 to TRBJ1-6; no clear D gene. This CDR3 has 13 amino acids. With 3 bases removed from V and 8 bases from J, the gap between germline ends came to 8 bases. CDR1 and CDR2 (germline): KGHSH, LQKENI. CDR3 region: CASSPGLDSPLHF. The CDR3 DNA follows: TGTGCCAGCTCACCCGGGCTAGATTCACCCCTCCACTTT.

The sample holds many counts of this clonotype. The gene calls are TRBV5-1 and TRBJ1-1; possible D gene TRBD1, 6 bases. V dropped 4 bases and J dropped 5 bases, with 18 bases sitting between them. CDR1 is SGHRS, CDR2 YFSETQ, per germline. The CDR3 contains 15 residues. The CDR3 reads CASSPEGGQGTEAFF. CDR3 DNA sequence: TGCGCCAGCAGCCCAGAGGGGGGGCAGGGAACTGAAGCTTTCTTT.

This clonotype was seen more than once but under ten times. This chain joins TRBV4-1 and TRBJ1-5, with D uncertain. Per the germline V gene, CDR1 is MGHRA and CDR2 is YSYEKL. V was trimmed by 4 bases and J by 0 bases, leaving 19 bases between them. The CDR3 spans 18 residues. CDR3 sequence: CASSPSFFPGYSNQPQHF. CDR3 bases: TGCGCCAGCAGCCCTTCATTCTTCCCGGGGTATAGCAATCAGCCCCAGCATTTT.

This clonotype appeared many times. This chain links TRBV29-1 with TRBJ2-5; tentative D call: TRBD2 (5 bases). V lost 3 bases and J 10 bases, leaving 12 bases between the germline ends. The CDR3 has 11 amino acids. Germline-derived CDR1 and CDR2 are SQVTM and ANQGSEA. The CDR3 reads CSVESEVIQYF. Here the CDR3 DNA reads TGCAGCGTTGAGTCGGAGGTGATCCAGTACTTC. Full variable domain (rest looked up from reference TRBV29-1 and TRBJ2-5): SAVISQKPSRDICQRGTSLTIQCQVDSQVTMMFWYRQQPGQSLTLIATANQGSEATYESGFVIDKFPISRPNLTFSTLTVSNMSPEDSSIYLCSVESEVIQYFGPGTRLLVL.

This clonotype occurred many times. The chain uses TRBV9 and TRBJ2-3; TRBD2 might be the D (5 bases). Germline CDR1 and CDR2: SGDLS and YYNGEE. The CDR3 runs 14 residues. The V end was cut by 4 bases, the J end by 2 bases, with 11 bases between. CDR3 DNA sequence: TGTGCCAGCAGCACCTGGGAGTTCACAGATACGCAGTATTTT. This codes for CASSTWEFTDTQYF. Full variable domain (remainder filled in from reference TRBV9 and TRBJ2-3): DSGVTQTPKHLITATGQRVTLRCSPRSGDLSVYWYQQSLDQGLQFLIQYYNGEERAKGNILERFSAQQFPDLHSELNLSSLELGDSALYFCASSTWEFTDTQYFGPGTRLTVL.

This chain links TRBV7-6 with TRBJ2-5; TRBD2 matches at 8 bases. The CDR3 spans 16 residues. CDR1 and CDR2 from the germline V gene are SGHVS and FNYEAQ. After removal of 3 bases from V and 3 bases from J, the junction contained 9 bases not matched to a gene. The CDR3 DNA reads TGTGCCAGCAGCTTGGCGGGAGGAGTAGCTAAAGAGACCCAGTACTTC. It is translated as CASSLAGGVAKETQYF.

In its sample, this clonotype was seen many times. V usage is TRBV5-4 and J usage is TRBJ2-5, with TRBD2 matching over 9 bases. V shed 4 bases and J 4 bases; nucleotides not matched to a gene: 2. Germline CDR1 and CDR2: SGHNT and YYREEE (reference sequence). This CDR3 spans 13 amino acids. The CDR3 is CASSAGGRETQYF. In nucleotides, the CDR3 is TGTGCCAGCAGCGCGGGGGGGCGAGAGACCCAGTACTTC. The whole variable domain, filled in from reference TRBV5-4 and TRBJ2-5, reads ETGVTQSPTHLIKTRGQQVTLRCSSQSGHNTVSWYQQALGQGPQFIFQYYREEENGRGNFPPRFSGLQFPNYSSELNVNALELDDSALYLCASSAGGRETQYFGPGTRLLVL.

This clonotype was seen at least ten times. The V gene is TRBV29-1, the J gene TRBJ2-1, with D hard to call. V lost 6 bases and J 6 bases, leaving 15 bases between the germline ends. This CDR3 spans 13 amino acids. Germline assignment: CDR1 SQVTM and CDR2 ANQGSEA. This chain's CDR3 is CSVPTPWGNEQFF. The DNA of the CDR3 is TGCAGCGTGCCCACCCCGTGGGGCAATGAGCAGTTCTTC.

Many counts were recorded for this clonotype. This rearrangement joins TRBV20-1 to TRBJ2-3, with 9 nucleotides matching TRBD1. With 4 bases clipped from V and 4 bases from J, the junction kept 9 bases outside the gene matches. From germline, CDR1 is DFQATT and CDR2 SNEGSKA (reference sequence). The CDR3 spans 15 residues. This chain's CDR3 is CSATSGTGYADTQYF. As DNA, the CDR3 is TGCAGTGCTACCTCCGGGACAGGGTATGCAGATACGCAGTATTTT.

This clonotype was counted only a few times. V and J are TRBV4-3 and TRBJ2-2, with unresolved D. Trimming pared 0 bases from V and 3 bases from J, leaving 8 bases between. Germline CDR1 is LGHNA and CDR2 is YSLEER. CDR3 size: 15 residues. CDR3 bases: TGCGCCAGCAGCCAAGAGTCGCGGTACACCGGGGAGCTGTTTTTT. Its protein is CASSQESRYTGELFF.